One sample yielded the 9 T cell receptor beta chains listed below, sequenced in a study of chemoradiotherapy in HPV16-positive cancers. Sequencing used immunoSEQ multiplex PCR; TCRdb keeps in-frame clones, though not all of them. The sample holds 8,600 or so clones, about 85% seen once. The sequencing here drew on tumor tissue, taken from a patient who underwent chemoradiotherapy. The receptors originated from a human donor with HPV-associated anogenital cancer.

CDR3 loop: CASSDRRGGMTEAFF. Here the CDR3 DNA reads TGTGCCAGCAGCGACCGGAGGGGGGGAATGACTGAAGCTTTCTTT. The chain recombines TRBV11-2 with TRBJ1-1; D may be TRBD1 (6 bases). Trimming took off 5 bases at V and 5 bases at J, with 18 bases between the two ends. The CDR3 is made up of 15 amino acids. Germline assignment: CDR1 SGHAT and CDR2 FQNNGV. Looking up the rest from reference TRBV11-2 and TRBJ1-1 gives the full variable domain: EAGVAQSPRYKIIEKRQSVAFWCNPISGHATLYWYQQILGQGPKLLIQFQNNGVVDDSQLPKDRFSAERLKGVDSTLKIQPAKLEDSAVYLCASSDRRGGMTEAFFGQGTRLTVV.

The J gene is TRBJ2-7, the V gene TRBV5-1; D is possibly TRBD2 (6 bases). Germline CDR1 and CDR2: SGHRS and YFSETQ. The length of the CDR3 is 16 residues. V gave up 2 bases and J gave up 0 bases, with 15 bases separating them. The CDR3 is CASSLGAGRFSYEQYF. CDR3 DNA: TGCGCCAGCAGCTTAGGTGCGGGGAGGTTCTCCTACGAGCAGTACTTC.

This chain connects TRBV2 to TRBJ2-5, with 7 bases identical to TRBD2. Per the germline V gene, CDR1 is SNHLY and CDR2 is FYNNEI. CDR3 length equals 14 residues. Written as DNA, the CDR3 is TGTGCTACGTCGCGGGCTAGCGGAGGGGAGACCCAGTACTTC. This codes for CATSRASGGETQYF.

A note on this clone: The conserved phenylalanine or tryptophan is not found at the CDR3 terminus, so this likely reflects a read error. The chain has TRBV5-6 and TRBJ1-1, with D hard to call. The CDR3 covers 13 residues. Germline assignment: CDR1 SGHDT and CDR2 YYEEEE. Deletions cut 0 bases from V and 3 bases from J, with 6 bases between. CDR3 region: CASSLGIDTEAFL. In DNA form, the CDR3 reads TGTGCCAGCAGCTTGGGAATAGACACTGAAGCTTTCCTT.

The V gene is TRBV2, the J gene TRBJ2-7; 9 bases match TRBD1. The J segment lost 5 bases and the V segment lost 8 bases, leaving 10 bases of the junction unmatched. This CDR3 has 14 amino acids. Germline CDR1 SNHLY, CDR2 FYNNEI. CDR3 nucleotides: TGTGCCAGCGTGACCGGGACAGGGAACCACGAGCAGTACTTC. It codes for CASVTGTGNHEQYF.

The chain is built from TRBV18 and TRBJ1-6; D not resolved. With 6 bases removed from V and 9 bases from J, the gap between germline ends came to 15 bases. Looked up from germline, CDR1 is KGHSH and CDR2 is LQKENI. The CDR3 spans 14 residues. Written as DNA, the CDR3 is TGTGCCAGCTCCCAGAGTGGCGAGGGTTCACCCCTCCACTTT. Translated, it gives CASSQSGEGSPLHF.

The chain employs TRBV7-9 and TRBJ2-2, with D possibly TRBD1 on 5 matching bases. The V end lost 6 bases, the J end lost 2 bases, and 16 bases lay between the germline ends. The CDR3 has 16 residues. Germline V gives CDR1 SEHNR, CDR2 FQNEAQ (reference sequence). The CDR3: CASSSTLTANTGELFF. CDR3 nucleotide sequence: TGTGCCAGCAGTTCTACCCTGACAGCAAACACCGGGGAGCTGTTTTTT.

The gene calls are TRBV15 and TRBJ2-2; D gene ambiguous. The CDR3 length is 15 residues. The germline V gene encodes CDR1 LNHNV and CDR2 YYDKDF (reference sequence). V was clipped by 2 bases and J by 4 bases, with 11 bases between them. The CDR3 sequence is CATSRSYRGTGELFF. CDR3 nucleotides: TGTGCCACCAGCAGATCCTACCGAGGCACCGGGGAGCTGTTTTTT.

This clone was seen more than once but under ten times. The chain uses TRBV2 and TRBJ1-6; 9 bases align to TRBD1. The length of the CDR3 is 15 residues. Germline values: CDR1 SNHLY, CDR2 FYNNEI. V gave up 8 bases and J gave up 14 bases; unmatched junction bases: 16. The CDR3 protein is CASATGDRASVTLHF. The CDR3 nucleotides read TGTGCCAGCGCGACCGGGGACAGGGCCTCGGTGACCCTCCACTTT.